Each of the 10 T cell receptor beta chains below was sequenced from the same sample in a study of cytomegalovirus exposure and HLA in healthy donors. Amplification used 60 Vbeta primers and 13 Jbeta primers. TCRdb's table, derived via immunoSEQ multiplex PCR, lists solely in-frame clones and lacks some. The data show 110,000 or so clones, 70% to 85% seen once. The sample comprised PBMCs. Source of these receptors: a young man in good health and CMV-seropositive.

This clone has only one observation. At one end, the junction sequence differs from germline, possibly due to a read error. The chain has TRBV7-9 and TRBJ2-7, with TRBD1 matching 8 bases. Germline lookup yields CDR1 SEHNR and CDR2 FQNEAQ (reference sequence). CDR3 length: 16 amino acids. CDR3: CSSSLGGDRGLYEQYF. The CDR3 DNA reads as TGTTCCAGCAGCTTAGGGGGAGACAGGGGACTCTACGAGCAGTACTTC.

The V and J genes are TRBV7-8 and TRBJ2-5; D is possibly TRBD1 (5 bases). The CDR3 covers 14 residues. V was pared by 3 bases and J by 5 bases, with 13 bases between. CDR1 and CDR2 (germline): SGHVS, FQNEAQ. The CDR3 reads CASSFDRSSETQYF. For the CDR3, the DNA is TGTGCCAGCAGCTTCGACAGATCCAGCGAGACCCAGTACTTC.

The chain uses TRBV5-4 and TRBJ2-1; the D gene is possibly TRBD1 (5 bases). The V end lost 4 bases, the J end lost 3 bases, and 8 bases lay between the germline ends. Looked up from germline, CDR1 is SGHNT and CDR2 is YYREEE (reference sequence). This CDR3 is built from 13 residues. Here the CDR3 reads CASSPTGYNEQFF. The CDR3, as DNA: TGTGCCAGCAGCCCCACAGGCTACAATGAGCAGTTCTTC.

The chain has TRBV5-1 and TRBJ1-1; D gene unclear. CDR1 and CDR2 (germline): SGHRS, YFSETQ. V was shortened by 2 bases and J by 0 bases, with 8 bases between the two germline ends. This CDR3 region has 14 residues. CDR3 protein: CASSFGTVNTEAFF. CDR3 coding DNA: TGCGCCAGCAGCTTTGGTACAGTGAACACTGAAGCTTTCTTT.

This clone was seen more than once but under ten times. The chain employs TRBV15 and TRBJ1-1; D is perhaps TRBD1 (6 bases). CDR3 length equals 13 residues. Germline loops: CDR1 LNHNV, CDR2 YYDKDF (reference sequence). V was clipped by 4 bases and J by 3 bases, with 9 bases between them. The CDR3, as DNA: TGTGCCACCAGCACAGGGGTCGACACTGAAGCTTTCTTT. This translates into CATSTGVDTEAFF.

The chain links TRBV7-9 to TRBJ2-3; D uncertain. CDR1 and CDR2 (germline): SEHNR, FQNEAQ (reference sequence). Trimming pared 2 bases from V and 6 bases from J, leaving 3 bases between. The length of the CDR3 is 11 residues. This CDR3 reads CASSLSDTQYF. CDR3 nucleotides: TGTGCCAGCAGCTTAAGCGATACGCAGTATTTT.

The CDR3: CASSQELGRRGNSYEQYF. In DNA form, the CDR3 reads TGTGCCAGCAGCCAAGAACTGGGGAGGCGAGGAAACTCCTACGAGCAGTACTTC. The rearrangement uses TRBV14 and TRBJ2-7; D perhaps matches TRBD2 (6 bases). Trimming took off 0 bases at V and 0 bases at J, with 18 bases between the two ends. CDR1 and CDR2 (germline): SGHDN, FVKESK. The CDR3 consists of 18 residues.

This clone was picked up a small number of times. The chain links TRBV9 to TRBJ2-5; a possible D gene is TRBD1 (6 bases). In germline, CDR1 is SGDLS, CDR2 YYNGEE. V lost 3 bases and J 4 bases, leaving 10 bases between the germline ends. The CDR3 sequence is 13 residues long. CDR3 amino acids: CASSGTARETQYF. The CDR3 DNA is TGTGCCAGCAGCGGGACAGCGCGAGAGACCCAGTACTTC.

This chain joins TRBV29-1 and TRBJ2-3; TRBD2 is a possible D gene (7 bases). V lost 5 bases to trimming and J lost 0 bases, with 12 bases between them. Germline-derived CDR1 and CDR2 are SQVTM and ANQGSEA. This CDR3 region has 14 residues. This CDR3 is CSVRGGSSTDTQYF. CDR3 sequence (DNA): TGCAGCGTTCGCGGGGGCTCGAGCACAGATACGCAGTATTTT.

The chain joins TRBV9 to TRBJ2-3; 8 positions agree with TRBD1. The CDR3 has 16 amino acids. After removal of 3 bases from V and 1 base from J, the junction contained 7 bases not matched to a gene. Germline lookup yields CDR1 SGDLS and CDR2 YYNGEE. The CDR3 nucleotides read TGTGCCAGCAGCGACTGGACAGGGATTGGCACAGATACGCAGTATTTT. Translating gives CASSDWTGIGTDTQYF.